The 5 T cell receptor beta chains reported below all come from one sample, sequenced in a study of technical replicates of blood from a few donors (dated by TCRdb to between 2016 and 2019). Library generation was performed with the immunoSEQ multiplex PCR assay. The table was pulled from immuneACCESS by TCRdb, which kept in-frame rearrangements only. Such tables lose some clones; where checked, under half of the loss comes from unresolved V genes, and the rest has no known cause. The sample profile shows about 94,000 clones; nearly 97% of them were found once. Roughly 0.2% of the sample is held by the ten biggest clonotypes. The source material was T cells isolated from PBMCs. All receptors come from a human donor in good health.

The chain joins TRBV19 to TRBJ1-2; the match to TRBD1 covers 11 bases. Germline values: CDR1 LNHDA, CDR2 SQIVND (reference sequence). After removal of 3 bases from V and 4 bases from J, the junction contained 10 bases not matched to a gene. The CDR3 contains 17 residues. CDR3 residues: CASSIGRTGGRFYGYTF. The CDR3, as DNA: TGTGCCAGTAGTATCGGACGGACAGGGGGCCGGTTCTATGGCTACACCTTC.

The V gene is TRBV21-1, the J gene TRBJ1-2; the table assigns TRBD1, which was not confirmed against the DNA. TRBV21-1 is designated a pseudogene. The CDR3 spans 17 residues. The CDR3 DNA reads TGTGCCAGCGATAGGCACGGGACAGGGAAGTTGGGCTATGGCTACACCTTC. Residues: CASDRHGTGKLGYGYTF.

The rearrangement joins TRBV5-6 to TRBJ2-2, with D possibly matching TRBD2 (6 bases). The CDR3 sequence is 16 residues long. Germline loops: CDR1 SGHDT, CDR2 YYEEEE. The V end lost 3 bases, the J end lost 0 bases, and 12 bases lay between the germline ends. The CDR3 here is CASSWPGTPNTGELFF. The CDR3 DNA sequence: TGTGCCAGCAGCTGGCCTGGGACTCCGAACACCGGGGAGCTGTTTTTT.

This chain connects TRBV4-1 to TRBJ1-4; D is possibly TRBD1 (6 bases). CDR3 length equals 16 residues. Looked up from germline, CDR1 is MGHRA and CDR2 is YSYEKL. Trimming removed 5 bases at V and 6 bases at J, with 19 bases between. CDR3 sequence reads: CASSLQRVGGYEKLFF. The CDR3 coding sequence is TGCGCCAGCAGCTTACAAAGGGTAGGGGGTTATGAAAAACTGTTTTTT.

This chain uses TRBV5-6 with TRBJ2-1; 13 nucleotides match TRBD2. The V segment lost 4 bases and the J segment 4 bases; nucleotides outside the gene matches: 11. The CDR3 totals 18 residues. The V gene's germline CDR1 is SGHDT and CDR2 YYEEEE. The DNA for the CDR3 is TGTGCCAGCAGCATCACTAGCGGGGGGGCCACTATGTACAATGAGCAGTTCTTC. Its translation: CASSITSGGATMYNEQFF.